This T cell receptor beta chain was identified during a study of graft-versus-host responses after intestinal transplantation. Looking at the study overall: Transplantation in recipients was multivisceral, liver-intestinal, or isolated intestinal.

Generated by immunoSEQ multiplex PCR, the TCRdb table keeps only in-frame clones and is missing some. The sample consists of some 86,000 clones, about nine tenths of them appearing once. A word on this clone: Its antigen remains unknown.

Germline-derived CDR1 and CDR2 are MNHNS and SASEGT. The CDR3 sequence is 15 residues long. Deletions cut 10 bases from V and 8 bases from J, with 24 bases between. The study's findings and limits: Some GvH clones appeared in ileal mucosa or blood before recipient bone marrow. Early declines in HvG clones that occurred post-transplant were associated with peak circulating GvH clone levels.

Material: unstimulated CD4+ T cells sorted from spleen or lymph node cells, obtained before transplant. The V gene is TRBV6-1, the J gene TRBJ1-5, with D possibly matching TRBD1 (6 bases). The sequence derives from a human donor who was the organ donor for an intestinal transplant. The CDR3 reads CATARWGREIKPQHF. Here the CDR3 DNA reads TGTGCCACCGCAAGGTGGGGGCGCGAAATCAAGCCCCAGCATTTT.